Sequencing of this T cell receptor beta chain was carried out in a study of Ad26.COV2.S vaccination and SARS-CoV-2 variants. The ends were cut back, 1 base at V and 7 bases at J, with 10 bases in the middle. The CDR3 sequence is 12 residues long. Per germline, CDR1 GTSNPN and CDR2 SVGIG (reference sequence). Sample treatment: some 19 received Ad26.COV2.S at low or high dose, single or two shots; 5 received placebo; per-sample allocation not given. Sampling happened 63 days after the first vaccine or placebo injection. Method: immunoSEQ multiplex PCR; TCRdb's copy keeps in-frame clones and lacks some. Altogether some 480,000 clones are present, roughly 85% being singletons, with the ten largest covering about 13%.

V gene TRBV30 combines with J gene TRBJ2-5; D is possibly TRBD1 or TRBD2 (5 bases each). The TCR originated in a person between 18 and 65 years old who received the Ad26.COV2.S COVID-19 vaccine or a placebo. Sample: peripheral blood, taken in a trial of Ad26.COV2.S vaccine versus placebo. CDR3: CAWSAGGGTQYF. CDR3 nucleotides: TGTGCCTGGAGTGCGGGTGGGGGGACCCAGTACTTC.